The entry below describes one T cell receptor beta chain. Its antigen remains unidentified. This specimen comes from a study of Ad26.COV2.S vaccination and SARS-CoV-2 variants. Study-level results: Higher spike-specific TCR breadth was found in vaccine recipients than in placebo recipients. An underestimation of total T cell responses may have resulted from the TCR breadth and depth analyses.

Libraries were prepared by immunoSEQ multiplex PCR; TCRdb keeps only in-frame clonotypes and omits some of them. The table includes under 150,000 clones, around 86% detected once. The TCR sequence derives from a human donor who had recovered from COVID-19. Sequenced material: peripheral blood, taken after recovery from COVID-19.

In DNA form, the CDR3 reads TGTGCCAGCCGGGGCCGGGGTGAGGGTAACTATGGCTACACCTTC. This sequence encodes CASRGRGEGNYGYTF. This chain links TRBV2 with TRBJ1-2, with D possibly matching TRBD1 (5 bases). The CDR3 extends over 15 amino acids. Deletions cut 8 bases from V and 1 base from J, with 17 bases between. Germline CDR1 reads SNHLY; CDR2 reads FYNNEI.